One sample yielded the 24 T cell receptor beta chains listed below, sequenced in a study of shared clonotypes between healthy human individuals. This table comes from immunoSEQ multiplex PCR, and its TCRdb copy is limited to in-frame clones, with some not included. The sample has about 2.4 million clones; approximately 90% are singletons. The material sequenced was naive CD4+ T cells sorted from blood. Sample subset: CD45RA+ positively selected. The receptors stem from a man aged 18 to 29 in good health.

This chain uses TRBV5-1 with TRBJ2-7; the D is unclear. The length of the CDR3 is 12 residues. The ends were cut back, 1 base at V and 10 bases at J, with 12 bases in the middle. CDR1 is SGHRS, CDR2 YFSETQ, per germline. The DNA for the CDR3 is TGCGCCAGCAGCTTGCGAGTCGGCGAACAGTACTTC. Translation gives CASSLRVGEQYF.

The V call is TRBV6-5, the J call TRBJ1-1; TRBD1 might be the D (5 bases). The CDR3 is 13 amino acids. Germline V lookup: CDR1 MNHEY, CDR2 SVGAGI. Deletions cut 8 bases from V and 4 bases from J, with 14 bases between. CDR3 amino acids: CASCGTLSTEAFF. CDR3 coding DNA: TGTGCCAGCTGCGGGACGCTGAGCACTGAAGCTTTCTTT.

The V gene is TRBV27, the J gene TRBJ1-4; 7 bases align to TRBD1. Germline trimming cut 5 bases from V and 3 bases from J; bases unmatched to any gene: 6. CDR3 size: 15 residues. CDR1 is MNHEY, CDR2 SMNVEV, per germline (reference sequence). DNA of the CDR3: TGTGCCAGCAGTCCCAGACAGGGCCCTAATGAAAAACTGTTTTTT. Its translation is CASSPRQGPNEKLFF.

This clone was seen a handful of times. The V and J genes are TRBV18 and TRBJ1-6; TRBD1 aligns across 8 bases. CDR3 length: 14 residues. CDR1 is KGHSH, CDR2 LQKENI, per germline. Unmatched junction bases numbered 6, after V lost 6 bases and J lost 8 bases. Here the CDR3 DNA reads TGTGCCAGCTCGTCCCAGGGGGCGGATTCACCCCTCCACTTT. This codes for CASSSQGADSPLHF.

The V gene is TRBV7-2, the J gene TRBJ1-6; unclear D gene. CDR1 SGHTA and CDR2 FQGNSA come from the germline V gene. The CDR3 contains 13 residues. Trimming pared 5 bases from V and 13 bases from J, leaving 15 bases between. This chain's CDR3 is CASSMELGRPLHF. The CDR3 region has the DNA TGTGCCAGCAGCATGGAACTCGGGCGGCCCCTCCACTTT.

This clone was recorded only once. Written as DNA, the CDR3 is TGTGCCAGCAGTGATCCCACTCGCTCCTTAGTCTCCTACGAGCAGTACTTC. Protein: CASSDPTRSLVSYEQYF. The gene calls are TRBV6-1 and TRBJ2-7, with D hard to call. This CDR3 contains 17 residues. V was cut by 3 bases and J by 0 bases, with 18 bases left in between. Germline assignment: CDR1 MNHNS and CDR2 SASEGT.

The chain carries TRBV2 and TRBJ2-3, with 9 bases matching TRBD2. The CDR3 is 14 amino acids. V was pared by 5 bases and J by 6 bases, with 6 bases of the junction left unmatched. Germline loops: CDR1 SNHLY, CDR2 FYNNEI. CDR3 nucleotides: TGTGCCAGCAGTTCAGGTAGCGGGGGCGATACGCAGTATTTT. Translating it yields CASSSGSGGDTQYF.

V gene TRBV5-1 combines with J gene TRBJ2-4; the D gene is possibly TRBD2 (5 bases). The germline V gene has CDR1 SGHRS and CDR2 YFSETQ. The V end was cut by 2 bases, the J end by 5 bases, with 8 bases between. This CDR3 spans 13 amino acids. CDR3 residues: CASSLIGENIQYF. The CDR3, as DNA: TGCGCCAGCAGCTTAATCGGGGAAAACATTCAGTACTTC.

The CDR3 protein is CASSGSGSGANVLTF. The DNA of the CDR3 is TGCGCCAGCAGTGGGTCGGGCTCTGGGGCCAACGTCCTGACTTTC. The chain couples TRBV10-1 to TRBJ2-6; D remains ambiguous. Germline loops: CDR1 WNHNN, CDR2 SYGVQD (reference sequence). The CDR3 is 15 amino acids. Trimming stripped 4 bases from V and 0 bases from J, with 7 bases between.

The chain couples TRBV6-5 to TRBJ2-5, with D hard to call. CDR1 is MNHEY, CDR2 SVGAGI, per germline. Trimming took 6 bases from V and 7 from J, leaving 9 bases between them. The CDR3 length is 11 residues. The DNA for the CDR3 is TGTGCCAGCAGCCGCCCGGGGACCCAGTACTTC. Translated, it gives CASSRPGTQYF.

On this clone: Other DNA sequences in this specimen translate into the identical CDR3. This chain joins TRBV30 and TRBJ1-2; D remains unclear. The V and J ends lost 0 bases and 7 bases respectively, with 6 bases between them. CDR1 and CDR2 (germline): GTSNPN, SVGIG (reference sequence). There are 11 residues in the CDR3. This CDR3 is CAWSVVGGYTF. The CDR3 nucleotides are TGTGCCTGGAGTGTAGTGGGTGGCTACACCTTC.

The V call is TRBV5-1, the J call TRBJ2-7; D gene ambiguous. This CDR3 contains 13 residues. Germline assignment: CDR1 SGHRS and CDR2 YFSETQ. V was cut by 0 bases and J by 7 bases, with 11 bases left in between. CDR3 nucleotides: TGCGCCAGCAGCTTGGAAAATTCTTTAGAGCAGTACTTC. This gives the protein CASSLENSLEQYF.

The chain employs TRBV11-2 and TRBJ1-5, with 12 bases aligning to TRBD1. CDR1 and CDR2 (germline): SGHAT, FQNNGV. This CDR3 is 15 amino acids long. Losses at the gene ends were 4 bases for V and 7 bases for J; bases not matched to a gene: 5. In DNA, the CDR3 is TGTGCCAGCAGCTGGGGACAGGGGGCTAAACAGCCCCAGCATTTT. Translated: CASSWGQGAKQPQHF.

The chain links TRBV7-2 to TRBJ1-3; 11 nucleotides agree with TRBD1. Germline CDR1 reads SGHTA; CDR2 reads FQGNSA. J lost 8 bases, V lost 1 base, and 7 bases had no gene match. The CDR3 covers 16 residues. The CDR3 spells CASSLGGGQGEYTIYF. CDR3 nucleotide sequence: TGTGCCAGCAGCTTAGGAGGGGGACAGGGGGAATACACCATATATTTT.

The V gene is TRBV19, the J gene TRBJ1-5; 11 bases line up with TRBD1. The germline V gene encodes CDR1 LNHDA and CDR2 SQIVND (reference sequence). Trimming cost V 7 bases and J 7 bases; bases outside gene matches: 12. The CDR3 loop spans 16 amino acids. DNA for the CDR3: TGTGCCAGTACCCGTGGGGGGACAGGGGGGGCCCAGCCCCAGCATTTT. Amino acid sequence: CASTRGGTGGAQPQHF.

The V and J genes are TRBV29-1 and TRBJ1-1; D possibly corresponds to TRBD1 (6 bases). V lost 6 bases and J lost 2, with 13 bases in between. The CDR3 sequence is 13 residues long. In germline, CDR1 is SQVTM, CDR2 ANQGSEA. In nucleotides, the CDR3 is TGCAGCGTACAAACAGGGATTAACACTGAAGCTTTCTTT. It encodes CSVQTGINTEAFF.

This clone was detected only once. The CDR3 DNA sequence: TGTGCCAGCAGCGTGGACTACCCCCGCGGAGAGACCCAGTACTTC. This translates into CASSVDYPRGETQYF. The gene calls are TRBV9 and TRBJ2-5; weak D call: TRBD2 (6 bases). Trimming took 2 bases from V and 4 from J, leaving 15 bases between them. Germline V gene lookup returns CDR1 SGDLS and CDR2 YYNGEE. The CDR3 spans 15 residues.

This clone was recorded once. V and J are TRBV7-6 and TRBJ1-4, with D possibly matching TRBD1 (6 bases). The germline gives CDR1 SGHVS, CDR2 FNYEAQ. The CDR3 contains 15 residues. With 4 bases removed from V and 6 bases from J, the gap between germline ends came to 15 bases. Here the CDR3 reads CASSSLPGAYEKLFF. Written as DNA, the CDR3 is TGTGCCAGCAGCTCCCTCCCGGGGGCGTATGAAAAACTGTTTTTT.

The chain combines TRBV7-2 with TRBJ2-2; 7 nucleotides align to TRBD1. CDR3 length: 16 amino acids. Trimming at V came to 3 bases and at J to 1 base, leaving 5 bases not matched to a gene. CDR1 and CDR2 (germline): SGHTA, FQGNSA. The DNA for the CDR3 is TGTGCCAGCAGCTTGCAGAACAGGGGGAACACCGGGGAGCTGTTTTTT. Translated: CASSLQNRGNTGELFF.

The CDR3 loop reads CASGSPDRVDNEQFF. The CDR3 DNA reads TGTGCTAGTGGTTCCCCGGACAGGGTGGACAATGAGCAGTTCTTC. The rearrangement uses TRBV12-5 and TRBJ2-1, with 8 bases aligning to TRBD1. This CDR3 contains 15 residues. Germline CDR1 and CDR2: LGHNT and FRNRAP. V dropped 4 bases and J dropped 5; count of bases not matched to a gene: 7. The complete variable domain, with remaining parts taken from reference TRBV12-5 and TRBJ2-1, reads DARVTQTPRHKVTEMGQEVTMRCQPILGHNTVFWYRQTMMQGLELLAYFRNRAPLDDSGMPKDRFSAEMPDATLATLKIQPSEPRDSAVYFCASGSPDRVDNEQFFGPGTRLTVL.

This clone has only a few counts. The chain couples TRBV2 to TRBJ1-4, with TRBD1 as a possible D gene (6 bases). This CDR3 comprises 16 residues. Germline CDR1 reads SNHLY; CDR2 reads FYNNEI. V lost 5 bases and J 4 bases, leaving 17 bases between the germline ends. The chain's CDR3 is CASSPIYGQNNEKLFF. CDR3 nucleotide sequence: TGTGCCAGCAGTCCTATCTATGGACAGAATAATGAAAAACTGTTTTTT.

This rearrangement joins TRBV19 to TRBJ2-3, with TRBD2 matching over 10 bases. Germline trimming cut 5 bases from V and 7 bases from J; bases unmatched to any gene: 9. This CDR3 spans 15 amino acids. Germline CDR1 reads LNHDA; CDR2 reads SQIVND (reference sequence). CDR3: CASSRAGGGTYTQYF. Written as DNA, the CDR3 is TGTGCCAGTAGTCGAGCGGGAGGGGGGACGTATACGCAGTATTTT.

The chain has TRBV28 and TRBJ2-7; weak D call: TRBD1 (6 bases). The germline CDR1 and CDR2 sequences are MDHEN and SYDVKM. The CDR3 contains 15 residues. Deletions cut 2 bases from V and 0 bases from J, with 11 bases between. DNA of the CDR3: TGTGCCAGCAGTTTAGGGGACATCATCTCCTACGAGCAGTACTTC. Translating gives CASSLGDIISYEQYF.

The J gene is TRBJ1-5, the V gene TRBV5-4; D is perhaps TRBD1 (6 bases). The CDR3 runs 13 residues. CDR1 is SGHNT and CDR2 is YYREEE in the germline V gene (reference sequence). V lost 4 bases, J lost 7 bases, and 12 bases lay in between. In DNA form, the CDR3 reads TGTGCCAGCAGCATCCAGGGGAGACAGCCCCAGCATTTT. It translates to CASSIQGRQPQHF.